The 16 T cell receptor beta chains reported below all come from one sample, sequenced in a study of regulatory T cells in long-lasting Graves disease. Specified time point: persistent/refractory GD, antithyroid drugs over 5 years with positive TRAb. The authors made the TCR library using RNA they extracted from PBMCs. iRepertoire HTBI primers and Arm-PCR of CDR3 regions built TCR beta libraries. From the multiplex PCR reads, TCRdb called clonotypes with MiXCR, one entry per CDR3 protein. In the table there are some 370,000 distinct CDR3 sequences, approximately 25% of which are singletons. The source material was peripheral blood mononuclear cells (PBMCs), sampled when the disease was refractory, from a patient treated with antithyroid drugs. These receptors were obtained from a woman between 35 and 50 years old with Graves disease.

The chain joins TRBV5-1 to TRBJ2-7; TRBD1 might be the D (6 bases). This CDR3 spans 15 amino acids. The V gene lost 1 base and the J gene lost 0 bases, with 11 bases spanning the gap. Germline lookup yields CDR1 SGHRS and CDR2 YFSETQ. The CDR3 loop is CASSLRGGSSYEQYF. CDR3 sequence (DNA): TGCGCCAGCAGCTTGAGAGGGGGTAGCTCCTACGAGCAGTACTTC. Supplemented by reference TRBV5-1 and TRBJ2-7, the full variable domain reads KAGVTQTPRYLIKTRGQQVTLSCSPISGHRSVSWYQQTPGQGLQFLFEYFSETQRNKGNFPGRFSGRQFSNSRSEMNVSTLELGDSALYLCASSLRGGSSYEQYFGPGTRLTVT.

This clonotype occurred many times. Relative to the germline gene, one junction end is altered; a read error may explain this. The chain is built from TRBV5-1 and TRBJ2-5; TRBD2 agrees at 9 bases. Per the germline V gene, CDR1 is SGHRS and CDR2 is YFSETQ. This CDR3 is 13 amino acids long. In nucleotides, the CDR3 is TGTGCCAGCAGCTTCGGACTAGCGGAGACCCAGTACTTC. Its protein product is CASSFGLAETQYF.

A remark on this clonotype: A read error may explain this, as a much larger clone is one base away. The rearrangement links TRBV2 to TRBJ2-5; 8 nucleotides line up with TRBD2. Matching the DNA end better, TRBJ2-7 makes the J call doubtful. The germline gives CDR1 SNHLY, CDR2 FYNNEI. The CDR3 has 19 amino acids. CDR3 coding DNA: TGTGCCAGCAGCGGGCTGTTGGGACTAGTGGGACTAGATAGGGACGAGCAGTACTTC. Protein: CASSGLLGLVGLDRDEQYF.

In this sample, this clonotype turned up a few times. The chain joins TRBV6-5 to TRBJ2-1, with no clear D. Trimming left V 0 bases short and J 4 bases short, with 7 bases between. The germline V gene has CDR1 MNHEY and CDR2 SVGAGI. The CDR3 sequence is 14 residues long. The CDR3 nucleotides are TGTGCCAGCAGTTACTCACCGGGTTACAATGAGCAGTTCTTC. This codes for CASSYSPGYNEQFF.

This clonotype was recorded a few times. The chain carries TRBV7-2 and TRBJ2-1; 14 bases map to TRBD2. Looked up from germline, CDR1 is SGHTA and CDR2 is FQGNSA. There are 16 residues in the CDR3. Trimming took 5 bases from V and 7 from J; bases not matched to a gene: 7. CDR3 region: CASSPGTSGGRNEQFF. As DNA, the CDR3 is TGTGCCAGCAGCCCCGGGACTAGCGGGGGTCGGAATGAGCAGTTCTTC. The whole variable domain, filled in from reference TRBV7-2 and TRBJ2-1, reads GAGVSQSPSNKVTEKGKDVELRCDPISGHTALYWYRQSLGQGLEFLIYFQGNSAPDKSGLPSDRFSAERTGGSVSTLTIQRTQQEDSAVYLCASSPGTSGGRNEQFFGPGTRLTVL.

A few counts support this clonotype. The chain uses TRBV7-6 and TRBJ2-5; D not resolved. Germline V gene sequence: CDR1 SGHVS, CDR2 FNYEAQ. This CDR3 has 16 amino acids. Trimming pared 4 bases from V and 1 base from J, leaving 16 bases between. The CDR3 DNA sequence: TGTGCCAGCAGCTACCGATTTAAGAAGGGCCAAGAGACCCAGTACTTC. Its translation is CASSYRFKKGQETQYF.

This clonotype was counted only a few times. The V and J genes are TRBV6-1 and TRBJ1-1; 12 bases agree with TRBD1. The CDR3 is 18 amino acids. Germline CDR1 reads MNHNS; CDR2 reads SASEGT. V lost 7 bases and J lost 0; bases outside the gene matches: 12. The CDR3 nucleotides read TGTGCCAGCACTCAAACCGGGACAGGGGGCTCAATGAACACTGAAGCTTTCTTT. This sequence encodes CASTQTGTGGSMNTEAFF.

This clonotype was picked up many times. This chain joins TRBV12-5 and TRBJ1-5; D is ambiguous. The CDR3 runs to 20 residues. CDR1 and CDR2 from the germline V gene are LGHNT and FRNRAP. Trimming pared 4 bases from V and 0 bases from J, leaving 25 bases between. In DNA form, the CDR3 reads TGTGCTAGTGGTTCGTACCCCCGGGCCAGCAAACCTTATAGCAATCAGCCCCAGCATTTT. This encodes CASGSYPRASKPYSNQPQHF.

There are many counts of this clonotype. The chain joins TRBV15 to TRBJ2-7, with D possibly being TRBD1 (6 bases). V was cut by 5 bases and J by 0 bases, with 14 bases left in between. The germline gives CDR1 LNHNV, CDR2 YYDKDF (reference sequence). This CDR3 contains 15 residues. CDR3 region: CATSGGTPGSYEQYF. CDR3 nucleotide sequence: TGTGCCACCAGCGGGGGCACCCCGGGCTCCTACGAGCAGTACTTC.

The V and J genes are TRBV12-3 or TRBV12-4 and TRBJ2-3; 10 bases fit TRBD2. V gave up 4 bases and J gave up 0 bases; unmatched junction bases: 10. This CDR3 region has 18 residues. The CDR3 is CASSSASGRLSSTDTQYF. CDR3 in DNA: TGTGCCAGCAGTTCCGCTAGCGGGAGACTTTCTAGCACAGATACGCAGTATTTT.

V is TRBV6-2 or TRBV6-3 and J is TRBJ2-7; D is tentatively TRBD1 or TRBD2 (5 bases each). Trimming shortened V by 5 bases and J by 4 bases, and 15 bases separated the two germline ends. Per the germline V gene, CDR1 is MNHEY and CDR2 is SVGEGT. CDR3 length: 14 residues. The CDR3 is CASSNPGSAYEQYF. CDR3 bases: TGTGCCAGCAGTAACCCAGGGAGCGCGTACGAGCAGTACTTC.

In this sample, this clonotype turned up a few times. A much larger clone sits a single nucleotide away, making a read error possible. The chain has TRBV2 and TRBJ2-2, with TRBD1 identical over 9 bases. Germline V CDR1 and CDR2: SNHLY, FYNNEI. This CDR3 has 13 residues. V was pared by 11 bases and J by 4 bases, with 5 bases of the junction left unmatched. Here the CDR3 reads CAGRDRVTGELFF. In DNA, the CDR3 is TGTGCCGGCCGGGACAGGGTCACCGGGGAGCTGTTTTTT.

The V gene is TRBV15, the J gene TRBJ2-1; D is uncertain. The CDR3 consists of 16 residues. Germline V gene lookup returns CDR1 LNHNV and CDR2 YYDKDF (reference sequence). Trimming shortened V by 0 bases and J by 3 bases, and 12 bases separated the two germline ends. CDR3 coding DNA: TGTGCCACCAGCAGAGATGGGCAGGCGATCTACAATGAGCAGTTCTTC. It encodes CATSRDGQAIYNEQFF.

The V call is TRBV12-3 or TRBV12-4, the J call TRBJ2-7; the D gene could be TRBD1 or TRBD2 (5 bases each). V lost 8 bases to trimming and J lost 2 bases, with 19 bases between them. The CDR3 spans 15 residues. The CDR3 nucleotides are TGTGCCAGCTCACCACCGGGACCAGCACCCTACGAGCAGTACTTC. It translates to CASSPPGPAPYEQYF.

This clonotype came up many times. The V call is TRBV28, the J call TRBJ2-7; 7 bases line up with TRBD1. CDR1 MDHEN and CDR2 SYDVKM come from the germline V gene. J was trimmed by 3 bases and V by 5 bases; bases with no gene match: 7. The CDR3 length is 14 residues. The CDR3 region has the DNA TGTGCCAGCAGTCCTTGGGACAGCGTCTACGAGCAGTACTTC. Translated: CASSPWDSVYEQYF.

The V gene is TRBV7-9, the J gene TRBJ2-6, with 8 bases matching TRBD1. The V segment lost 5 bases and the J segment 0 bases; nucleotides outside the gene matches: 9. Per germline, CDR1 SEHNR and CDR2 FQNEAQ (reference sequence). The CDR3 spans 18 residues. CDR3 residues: CASSQTRDRSSGANVLTF. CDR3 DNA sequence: TGTGCCAGCAGCCAGACCCGGGACAGGAGCTCTGGGGCCAACGTCCTGACTTTC.